The following is a T cell receptor beta chain sequence with its context. No antigen is known for it. This sample was included in a study of cytomegalovirus exposure and HLA in healthy donors. PCR used 60 Vbeta primers and 13 Jbeta primers. The protocol was immunoSEQ multiplex PCR, while the TCRdb copy is restricted to in-frame clones and leaves out a portion. The sample carries 130,000 to 150,000 clones, 73% recorded once. Whole-study results and caveats: Later analysis associated a missense DCLRE1C variant with TCR beta V- and J-gene trimming.

V lost 5 bases to trimming and J lost 4 bases; unmatched junction nucleotides: 13. The CDR3 runs 18 residues. The germline gives CDR1 SGHNT, CDR2 YENEEA. Sequencing input: PBMCs. The origin of this receptor is a human donor in good health. The rearrangement links TRBV11-3 to TRBJ2-5; TRBD2 agrees at 13 bases. The CDR3 nucleotides read TGTGCCAGCAGCACGTGGACTAGCGGGAGTTTGGGGCCAGAGACCCAGTACTTC. Protein product: CASSTWTSGSLGPETQYF.